These 8 T cell receptor beta chains came from one sample sequenced in a study of long-term antiretroviral therapy in people with HIV. Survey level was the resolution at which the v3.0 immunoSEQ assay ran. TCRdb keeps only in-frame clones here, not all; method: immunoSEQ multiplex PCR. The table shows 30,000 to 40,000 clones, with about three quarters occurring only once. The sample here was unsorted PBMCs, taken 2 years after starting antiretroviral therapy. The receptors were sampled from a woman between 45 and 65 years old with HIV.

V is TRBV9 and J is TRBJ2-2, with D perhaps matching TRBD1 (6 bases). Between the trimmed V and J ends, which lost 3 bases and 0 bases, there was a span of 9 bases. The CDR3 sequence is 15 residues long. Looked up from germline, CDR1 is SGDLS and CDR2 is YYNGEE. The CDR3 reads CASSARGTNTGELFF. The CDR3 DNA reads as TGTGCCAGCAGCGCGAGGGGGACGAACACCGGGGAGCTGTTTTTT.

This clone was observed once. V usage is TRBV7-9 and J usage is TRBJ2-7, with 8 bases fitting TRBD1. The length of the CDR3 is 15 residues. Germline CDR1 reads SEHNR; CDR2 reads FQNEAQ (reference sequence). V lost 4 bases and J lost 1; bases outside the gene matches: 6. DNA for the CDR3: TGTGCCAGCAGCTCAACAGGGGGGTTGTCCTACGAGCAGTACTTC. Translated, it gives CASSSTGGLSYEQYF.

The V call is TRBV5-1, the J call TRBJ2-3; 9 nucleotides agree with TRBD2. This CDR3 has 13 residues. Unmatched junction bases numbered 2, after V lost 3 bases and J lost 6 bases. Germline CDR1 and CDR2: SGHRS and YFSETQ. The CDR3 spells CASSSSGEDTQYF. The CDR3 bases are TGCGCCAGCAGCTCTAGCGGGGAGGATACGCAGTATTTT. Drawing the rest from reference TRBV5-1 and TRBJ2-3, the complete variable domain is KAGVTQTPRYLIKTRGQQVTLSCSPISGHRSVSWYQQTPGQGLQFLFEYFSETQRNKGNFPGRFSGRQFSNSRSEMNVSTLELGDSALYLCASSSSGEDTQYFGPGTRLTVL.

Only one count was recorded for this clone. V and J are TRBV7-3 and TRBJ1-1; 7 positions match TRBD1. The CDR3 consists of 13 residues. Per germline, CDR1 SGHTA and CDR2 FQGTGA. Trimming removed 4 bases from V and 4 bases from J; junction bases left unmatched: 3. DNA of the CDR3: TGTGCCAGCAGCTACCACAGGGGCACTGAAGCTTTCTTT. Encoded protein: CASSYHRGTEAFF.

The genes are TRBV11-2 and TRBJ1-1; 7 bases align to TRBD1. The germline gives CDR1 SGHAT, CDR2 FQNNGV. V dropped 2 bases and J dropped 5; count of bases not matched to a gene: 8. This CDR3 has 15 amino acids. The CDR3 spells CASSLLPTGWTEAFF. The CDR3 DNA reads TGTGCCAGCAGCTTACTACCGACAGGGTGGACTGAAGCTTTCTTT.

The V and J genes are TRBV10-3 and TRBJ1-6; weak D call: TRBD1 (5 bases). The CDR3 extends over 15 amino acids. V gave up 6 bases and J gave up 3 bases, with 12 bases separating them. Germline V lookup: CDR1 ENHRY, CDR2 SYGVKD. The CDR3 is CAISQGVGYNSPLHF. The DNA for the CDR3 is TGTGCCATCAGCCAGGGAGTGGGCTATAATTCACCCCTCCACTTT.

This rearrangement joins TRBV11-2 to TRBJ1-3; D unclear. The V end lost 6 bases, the J end lost 2 bases, and 11 bases lay between the germline ends. The V gene's germline CDR1 is SGHAT and CDR2 FQNNGV. The CDR3 has 14 amino acids. The CDR3 spells CASSRRNTGNTIYF. CDR3 DNA sequence: TGTGCCAGCAGTCGGCGGAACACTGGAAACACCATATATTTT.

The V and J genes are TRBV7-9 and TRBJ1-5; D gene unclear. The CDR3 is 17 amino acids. Per the germline V gene, CDR1 is SEHNR and CDR2 is FQNEAQ (reference sequence). The V and J ends lost 5 bases and 0 bases respectively, with 17 bases between them. The CDR3 sequence: CASSPAVGPDSNQPQHF. CDR3 bases: TGTGCCAGCAGCCCCGCTGTCGGGCCGGATAGCAATCAGCCCCAGCATTTT.